Ten or more counts support the clone carrying this TCR beta chain. TCRdb used MiXCR to reprocess the reads, holding one entry per CDR3 protein. This table has 450,000 to 550,000 distinct CDR3 sequences, 16% appearing once. The data were obtained in a study of T cell repertoires in cytomegalovirus infection. This CDR3 is built from 15 residues. Germline loops: CDR1 SEHNR, CDR2 FQNEAQ (reference sequence). Trimming left V 3 bases short and J 0 bases short, with 11 bases between. The sequence came from a human donor in good health (CMV status not recorded). Some clones in this sample may be carry-over from other donors' samples. This sequence joins TRBV7-9 and TRBJ1-2; a weak D match, TRBD1 (6 bases). The sequenced sample was CD8+ T cells from PBMCs. CDR3 protein: CASSFGTSSNYGYTF. CDR3 bases: TGTGCCAGCAGCTTCGGGACAAGTTCTAACTATGGCTACACCTTC. Drawing the rest from reference TRBV7-9 and TRBJ1-2, the complete variable domain is DTGVSQNPRHKITKRGQNVTFRCDPISEHNRLYWYRQTLGQGPEFLTYFQNEAQLEKSRLLSDRFSAERPKGSFSTLEIQRTEQGDSAMYLCASSFGTSSNYGYTFGSGTRLTVV.